Listed here are 21 T cell receptor beta chains from one sample, sequenced in a study of CD8+ T cells in alopecia areata. The treatment denotes: oral pan-JAK inhibitor, 5-10 mg twice daily. Sequencing templates came from extracted RNA that was reverse transcribed into cDNA. TCRdb's table, derived via immunoSEQ multiplex PCR, lists solely in-frame clones and lacks some. Of some 220,000 clones detected, about three fifths appear once; the ten largest clones hold 1.6%. Material: CD4+ T cells sorted from blood, obtained at week 4, from a patient treated with tofacitinib. Receptors were obtained from a human donor with alopecia areata.

The rearrangement joins TRBV29-1 to TRBJ2-5; 7 bases line up with TRBD2. The germline V gene has CDR1 SQVTM and CDR2 ANQGSEA. The CDR3 runs to 13 residues. V dropped 4 bases and J dropped 5; count of bases not matched to a gene: 7. The CDR3 loop is CSVAGGGMETQYF. DNA for the CDR3: TGCAGCGTTGCGGGGGGAGGAATGGAGACCCAGTACTTC.

This sequence joins TRBV29-1 and TRBJ2-4, with D maybe TRBD2 (6 bases). Trimming removed 7 bases from V and 6 bases from J, with 13 bases in between. The CDR3 length is 12 residues. Germline V gives CDR1 SQVTM, CDR2 ANQGSEA. Here the CDR3 DNA reads TGCAGCGCGGGGGATACAGCAAACATTCAGTACTTC. This encodes CSAGDTANIQYF.

For the CDR3, the DNA is TGTGCCACCCATGGACTAGCGGGAAACACAGATACGCAGTATTTT. This encodes CATHGLAGNTDTQYF. The chain recombines TRBV27 with TRBJ2-3; 12 bases are a match to TRBD2. Losses at the gene ends were 10 bases for V and 2 bases for J; bases not matched to a gene: 7. The CDR3 is 15 amino acids. CDR1 and CDR2 from the germline V gene are MNHEY and SMNVEV (reference sequence).

V is TRBV29-1 and J is TRBJ1-1; TRBD1 agrees at 7 bases. Per germline, CDR1 SQVTM and CDR2 ANQGSEA. The CDR3 runs 12 residues. With 6 bases clipped from V and 5 bases from J, the junction kept 6 bases outside the gene matches. The CDR3 region is CSVRGWRTEAFF. The CDR3 DNA is TGCAGCGTCAGGGGGTGGAGGACTGAAGCTTTCTTT.

The rearrangement uses TRBV20-1 and TRBJ1-2, with a weak D call TRBD1 (5 bases). The CDR3 is made up of 11 amino acids. Germline V lookup: CDR1 DFQATT, CDR2 SNEGSKA (reference sequence). CDR3 loop: CSAGITRGYTF. In DNA form, the CDR3 reads TGCTCGGCAGGGATTACGAGGGGCTACACCTTC.

V usage is TRBV29-1 and J usage is TRBJ1-4; D ambiguous. CDR3 size: 11 residues. Germline V gene data show CDR1 as SQVTM and CDR2 as ANQGSEA. V gave up 7 bases and J gave up 10 bases, with 13 bases separating them. CDR3 protein: CSAEGSGKLFF. The CDR3 region has the DNA TGCAGCGCAGAAGGGTCCGGAAAACTGTTTTTT.

The chain links TRBV10-3 to TRBJ1-1; D might be TRBD1 (6 bases). Trimming pared 7 bases from V and 3 bases from J, leaving 21 bases between. This CDR3 comprises 16 residues. Per the germline V gene, CDR1 is ENHRY and CDR2 is SYGVKD. In DNA form, the CDR3 reads TGTGCCATCAAACGGGGACCGTCGGAGGGGGACACTGAAGCTTTCTTT. Protein product: CAIKRGPSEGDTEAFF.

The V call is TRBV30, the J call TRBJ1-2; D might be TRBD1 (5 bases). The CDR3 is 15 amino acids. V was trimmed by 2 bases and J by 0 bases, leaving 13 bases between them. CDR1 GTSNPN and CDR2 SVGIG come from the germline V gene (reference sequence). The CDR3: CAWSTTGISNYGYTF. The DNA for the CDR3 is TGTGCCTGGAGTACAACAGGAATTTCTAACTATGGCTACACCTTC.

The chain recombines TRBV5-1 with TRBJ2-7, with D unclear. V was shortened by 6 bases and J by 2 bases, with 15 bases between the two germline ends. This CDR3 comprises 14 residues. Germline CDR1 is SGHRS and CDR2 is YFSETQ. The CDR3 is CASTQDPSTYEQYF. The CDR3 DNA reads as TGCGCCAGCACTCAGGACCCGTCGACCTACGAGCAGTACTTC.

This chain connects TRBV15 to TRBJ2-5; 9 nucleotides agree with TRBD1. Germline V lookup: CDR1 LNHNV, CDR2 YYDKDF (reference sequence). The V and J ends lost 4 bases and 5 bases, in that order; junction bases with no gene match: 8. The CDR3 extends over 15 amino acids. In nucleotides, the CDR3 is TGTGCCACCAGCAATGGACAGGGGACTGGGGAGACCCAGTACTTC. This translates into CATSNGQGTGETQYF.

V gene TRBV5-1 combines with J gene TRBJ2-6; no clear D. This CDR3 comprises 14 residues. CDR1 is SGHRS and CDR2 is YFSETQ in the germline V gene. V was cut by 4 bases and J by 0 bases, with 5 bases left in between. The CDR3 nucleotides read TGCGCCAGCAGCGTAAACTCTGGGGCCAACGTCCTGACTTTC. It is translated as CASSVNSGANVLTF.

This chain links TRBV29-1 with TRBJ2-3, with D perhaps matching TRBD1 (5 bases). From germline, CDR1 is SQVTM and CDR2 ANQGSEA. This CDR3 region has 14 residues. Trimming removed 0 bases at V and 2 bases at J, with 9 bases between. The CDR3 spells CSVEDRGNTDTQYF. The CDR3 bases are TGCAGCGTTGAAGATAGGGGCAACACAGATACGCAGTATTTT.

This chain joins TRBV19 and TRBJ2-3, with no clear D. Trimming removed 10 bases from V and 4 bases from J, with 15 bases in between. Germline lookup yields CDR1 LNHDA and CDR2 SQIVND (reference sequence). This CDR3 is built from 13 residues. CDR3 sequence (DNA): TGTGCCATTGGCCCCCGAGGTGCAGATACGCAGTATTTT. Translation: CAIGPRGADTQYF.

As for this clone: Other DNA sequences in this specimen translate into the identical CDR3. The chain couples TRBV29-1 to TRBJ2-5; no clear D gene. V lost 2 bases to trimming and J lost 5 bases, with 9 bases between them. Germline V gene lookup returns CDR1 SQVTM and CDR2 ANQGSEA. This CDR3 has 12 residues. CDR3 loop: CSVERQQETQYF. The CDR3 DNA follows: TGCAGCGTTGAACGTCAGCAGGAGACCCAGTACTTC.

The chain joins TRBV11-2 to TRBJ1-3; 7 bases agree with TRBD1. Trimming removed 10 bases from V and 1 base from J; junction bases left unmatched: 7. CDR1 SGHAT and CDR2 FQNNGV come from the germline V gene. CDR3 length: 14 amino acids. The CDR3 region is CATHRGMSGNTIYF. The DNA of the CDR3 is TGTGCCACCCACAGGGGAATGTCTGGAAACACCATATATTTT. The complete variable domain, with remaining parts taken from reference TRBV11-2 and TRBJ1-3, reads EAGVAQSPRYKIIEKRQSVAFWCNPISGHATLYWYQQILGQGPKLLIQFQNNGVVDDSQLPKDRFSAERLKGVDSTLKIQPAKLEDSAVYLCATHRGMSGNTIYFGEGSWLTVV.

Comment on this clone: One end of the junction varies from germline; a read error may be responsible. The CDR3: CASSLAVKTEAFF. The CDR3 DNA reads as TGTGCCAGCAGCTTAGCTGTGAAAACTGAAGCTTTCTTT. The V and J genes are TRBV11-2 and TRBJ1-1, with D uncertain. This CDR3 spans 13 amino acids. Germline loops: CDR1 SGHAT, CDR2 FQNNGV.

The V and J genes are TRBV7-2 and TRBJ1-1; a possible D gene is TRBD1 (6 bases). The CDR3 spans 15 residues. CDR1 SGHTA and CDR2 FQGNSA come from the germline V gene. The V end was cut by 4 bases, the J end by 10 bases, with 22 bases between. CDR3 residues: CASSSHRGAAAGAFF. The CDR3 DNA follows: TGTGCCAGCAGCTCTCATAGGGGGGCCGCAGCGGGAGCTTTCTTT.

The chain couples TRBV7-2 to TRBJ2-7; perhaps TRBD2 as D (5 bases). The CDR3 totals 14 residues. The V end was cut by 5 bases, the J end by 2 bases, with 13 bases between. Per the germline V gene, CDR1 is SGHTA and CDR2 is FQGNSA. The CDR3 DNA reads TGTGCCAGCAGCCCTGACTATTATCCCTACGAGCAGTACTTC. Translating gives CASSPDYYPYEQYF.

The chain employs TRBV7-2 and TRBJ1-2, with D possibly being TRBD1 (6 bases). Trimming pared 5 bases from V and 0 bases from J, leaving 10 bases between. The germline CDR1 and CDR2 sequences are SGHTA and FQGNSA. This CDR3 is 14 amino acids long. The CDR3 sequence is CASSKQGPNYGYTF. For the CDR3, the DNA is TGTGCCAGCAGCAAACAGGGACCTAACTATGGCTACACCTTC.

The chain combines TRBV9 with TRBJ1-1; TRBD1 agrees at 7 bases. Trimming removed 0 bases from V and 2 bases from J; junction bases left unmatched: 4. Germline-derived CDR1 and CDR2 are SGDLS and YYNGEE. This CDR3 is built from 15 residues. CDR3 residues: CASSVGGQSNTEAFF. The CDR3 DNA is TGTGCCAGCAGCGTAGGGGGACAGTCCAACACTGAAGCTTTCTTT.

This clone was seen only a few times. For the CDR3, the DNA is TGTGCCAGCAGCCATAGTCGAGGGAATGAGCAGTTCTTC. Translating gives CASSHSRGNEQFF. The rearrangement links TRBV11-3 to TRBJ2-1, with D possibly TRBD2 on 5 matching bases. Germline CDR1 SGHNT, CDR2 YENEEA. V shed 5 bases and J shed 7 bases, with 12 bases lying between them. This CDR3 comprises 13 residues.